The rows below give T cell receptor beta chains drawn from one sample of a study of human T cells and chemical hapten exposure. MiXCR, run by TCRdb on the 5' RACE reads, gives a single entry per CDR3 protein. The sample includes under 85,000 distinct CDR3 sequences, 6.5% to 8.5% seen only once; the top ten take about 2.2%. These receptors all stem from a male donor in good health. CDR3s include the opening cysteine and the closing phenylalanine or tryptophan. Fields, in order: D gene, V gene, clone size, CDR3 length, J gene, CDR3 protein, CDR3 DNA. A D gene is named only where the DNA matches it firmly. Expanded clones are given a class, and other clones once, few, many or no size at all.

>.|TRBV6-5|many|15|TRBJ2-5
CASGLSGDGEETQYF
TGTGCCAGCGGCCTTTCCGGGGACGGAGAAGAGACCCAGTACTTC
>.|TRBV20-1|many|13|TRBJ1-2
CSAAWAGEDGYTF
TGCAGTGCCGCCTGGGCAGGGGAGGATGGCTACACCTTC
>.|TRBV30|.|14|TRBJ1-3
CASPATGAGNTIYF
TGCGCATCCCCGGCGACAGGAGCCGGAAACACCATATATTTT
>.|TRBV20-1|few|15|TRBJ1-1
CSASKRMLEDTEAFF
TGCAGTGCTAGTAAACGGATGCTAGAAGACACTGAAGCTTTCTTT
>.|TRBV5-1|.|17|TRBJ1-1
CASSLDGPRTDNTEAFF
TGCGCCAGCAGCTTGGATGGGCCGCGGACAGACAACACTGAAGCTTTCTTT
>.|TRBV5-6|few|12|TRBJ1-1
CASSPSGRKAFF
TGTGCCAGCAGTCCATCCGGACGGAAAGCTTTCTTT
>.|TRBV29-1|many|12|TRBJ1-1
CSLSRGNTEAFF
TGCAGCTTAAGCCGGGGAAACACTGAAGCTTTCTTT
>.|TRBV12-3/TRBV12-4|many|14|TRBJ1-6
CASTLDSIGSPLHF
TGTGCCAGCACCTTGGACAGTATCGGTTCACCCCTCCACTTT
>TRBD1|TRBV29-1|.|12|TRBJ1-2
CSVEQGAGGYTF
TGCAGCGTTGAACAGGGGGCTGGCGGCTACACCTTC
>TRBD2|TRBV7-6|.|17|TRBJ2-7
CASSLGTDSGRKYEQYF
TGTGCCAGCAGCTTAGGGACCGATAGCGGGAGGAAGTACGAGCAGTACTTC
>.|TRBV13|.|15|TRBJ1-4
CASSAWDGYNEKLFF
TGTGCCAGCAGCGCGTGGGACGGCTATAATGAAAAACTGTTTTTT
>.|TRBV6-1|.|13|TRBJ2-7
CASSGQSSYEQYF
TGTGCCAGCAGTGGTCAGAGCTCCTACGAGCAGTACTTC
>TRBD2|TRBV20-1|.|19|TRBJ2-1
CSASRGQRPSGRAYNEQFF
TGCAGTGCTAGTAGAGGACAGAGACCTAGCGGGAGGGCCTACAATGAGCAGTTCTTC
>TRBD2|TRBV6-6|few|18|TRBJ2-7
CASSPGGLAGGPQREQYF
TGTGCCAGCAGCCCCGGAGGGCTAGCGGGAGGGCCGCAGAGGGAGCAGTACTTC
>.|TRBV20-1|many|15|TRBJ1-1
CSARERGRANTEAFF
TGCAGTGCTAGAGAAAGGGGCAGGGCGAACACTGAAGCTTTCTTT